This T cell receptor beta chain was documented in a study of molecular identifiers for immune sequencing clone quantification. The wider study: Five portions were made in replicates from RNA of roughly 20,000 or 100,000 naive CD8 cells, and four underwent sequencing.

Each CDR3 protein gets one entry after TCRdb re-called the PCR reads with MiXCR. The data show some 590,000 distinct CDR3 sequences, about 25% seen once. This clonotype was seen a handful of times. V trimming: 0 bases; J trimming: 9 bases; junction bases outside the gene matches: 16. Per germline, CDR1 MNHEY and CDR2 SMNVEV (reference sequence). The CDR3 runs 17 residues. The sequencing input was naive CD8+ T cells from blood, with Jurkat cell RNA spiked in. Noted subset: FACS-sorted CD8+CD4-CCR7+CD45RA+ naive T cells. The rearrangement links TRBV27 to TRBJ2-5; 7 bases align to TRBD1. The TCR comes from a human donor in good health. Some libraries in this study had Jurkat cell RNA spiked in. As DNA, the CDR3 is TGTGCCAGCAGTTTATCTAGGGGGCCGTATTACCAAGCGCCCCAGTACTTC. Protein: CASSLSRGPYYQAPQYF.